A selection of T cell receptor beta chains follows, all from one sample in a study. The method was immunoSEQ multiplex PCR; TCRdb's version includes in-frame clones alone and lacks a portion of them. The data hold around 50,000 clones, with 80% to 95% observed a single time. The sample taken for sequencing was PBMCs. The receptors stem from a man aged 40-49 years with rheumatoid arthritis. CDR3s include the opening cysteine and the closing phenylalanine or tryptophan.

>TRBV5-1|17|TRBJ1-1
CASSFGSTGGKNTEAFF
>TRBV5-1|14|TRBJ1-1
CASSPVGQYTEAFF
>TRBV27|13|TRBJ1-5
CASSSRDNQPQHF
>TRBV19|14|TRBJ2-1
CASSRLAGHNEQFF
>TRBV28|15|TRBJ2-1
CASTPPGGSYNEQFF
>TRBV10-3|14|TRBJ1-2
CAISDQRAPRGYTF
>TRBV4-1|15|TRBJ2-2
CASSEGRLRGGELFF
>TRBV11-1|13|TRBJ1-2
CASSLDSNYGYTF
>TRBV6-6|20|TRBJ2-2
CASSHAVGQGNVRYTGELFF
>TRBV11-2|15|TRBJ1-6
CASSFQPTANSPLHF
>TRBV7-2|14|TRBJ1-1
CASSLNSPGTEAFF
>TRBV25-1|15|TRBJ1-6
CASSETVGYNSPLHF
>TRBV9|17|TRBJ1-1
CASSASGTGGWRTEAFF
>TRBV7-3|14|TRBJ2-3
CASSHAGGADTQYF
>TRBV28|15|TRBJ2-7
CASSSSGPTNYEQYF
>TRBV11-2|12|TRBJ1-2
CASSSTGGGYTF
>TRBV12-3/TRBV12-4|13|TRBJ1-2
CASRRAEGYGYTF
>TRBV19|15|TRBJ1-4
CASSIYGTANEKLFF